This TCR beta chain was found in a study of glioma-infiltrating T cells. Study-wide background: Glioblastomas were WHO grade IV, sampled at first diagnosis; low-grade were grade II. Target coverage was roughly 4- to 10-fold for about 1 million blood T cells.

Overall study findings and caveats: Tissue-blood divergence was below expectation in non-neoplastic patients, above in gliomas. Tissue and blood shared very few CDR3 sequences.

Amplification of TCR alpha and beta CDR3 regions from RNA used iRepertoire nested multiplex PCR. TCRdb passed the multiplex PCR reads through MiXCR, listing each CDR3 protein once. The top ten hold 12% of the sample, which has 300,000 to 450,000 distinct CDR3 sequences, 41% seen once. The CDR3 runs to 13 residues. Germline V gene data show CDR1 as DFQATT and CDR2 as SNEGSKA (reference sequence). Trimming stripped 7 bases from V and 14 bases from J, with 21 bases between. To note about this clonotype: Its target is unknown. This may be a read error: a much more frequent sequence differs by one nucleotide.

This chain links TRBV20-1 with TRBJ1-6, with a weak D call TRBD1 (5 bases). Source material: glioma tissue, nonneoplastic brain tissue, or PBMCs (not recorded which). The sequence derives from a human donor with low-grade glioma or glioblastoma, undergoing nonglioma brain surgery, or in good health (not recorded which). The CDR3 here is CSVSRDGDYSLHF. CDR3 in DNA: TGCAGTGTTAGCCGGGACGGCGATTATTCCCTCCACTTT.